These 21 T cell receptor beta chains were sequenced from one sample in a study of T cells after yellow fever vaccination. One entry per CDR3 protein results from TCRdb running MiXCR on the 5' RACE reads. The repertoire includes about 320,000 distinct CDR3 sequences, 3.5% to 4.5% of them detected once, and roughly a fifth sits in the top ten. The specimen comprised PBMCs, sampled 15 days after the yellow fever booster vaccination. These receptors originate from a man aged 18 to 30 who received the YFV17D yellow fever vaccine.

This clonotype was seen repeatedly, ten times or more. The V and J genes are TRBV20-1 and TRBJ2-5; 11 bases agree with TRBD1. CDR3 length: 17 residues. Germline trimming cut 0 bases from V and 7 bases from J; bases unmatched to any gene: 13. Germline CDR1 reads DFQATT; CDR2 reads SNEGSKA (reference sequence). CDR3 region: CSARDRRTGGRFATQYF. CDR3 coding DNA: TGCAGTGCTAGAGACCGAAGGACAGGGGGCAGGTTTGCGACCCAGTACTTC.

This clonotype was detected only a few times. The CDR3 coding sequence is TGTGCCAGCAGTTTATCTAGGGGGCTGTCTGGCTACACCTTC. It encodes CASSLSRGLSGYTF. This chain connects TRBV27 to TRBJ1-2, with TRBD1 identical over 7 bases. V lost 0 bases, J lost 7 bases, and 5 bases stayed unmatched. Germline CDR1 reads MNHEY; CDR2 reads SMNVEV (reference sequence). The CDR3 is 14 residues long.

This clonotype was seen a few times. This chain joins TRBV12-3 or TRBV12-4 and TRBJ2-5; D is ambiguous. CDR3 size: 14 residues. The V end was cut by 3 bases, the J end by 4 bases, with 12 bases between. The CDR3 DNA reads TGTGCCAGCAGTTTTTTAGACCTTGGAGAGACCCAGTACTTC. Amino acid sequence: CASSFLDLGETQYF.

The genes are TRBV18 and TRBJ2-7; weak D call: TRBD1 (6 bases). The germline gives CDR1 KGHSH, CDR2 LQKENI. This CDR3 has 15 residues. V was trimmed by 6 bases and J by 5 bases, leaving 20 bases between them. CDR3 sequence (DNA): TGTGCCAGCTCCACCATGGACAGTCCTTGGAACGAGCAGTACGTC. It codes for CASSTMDSPWNEQYV.

This clonotype occurred a few times. This chain connects TRBV6-5 to TRBJ2-1; TRBD1 aligns across 8 bases. The CDR3 loop spans 12 amino acids. The V segment lost 2 bases and the J segment 12 bases; nucleotides outside the gene matches: 3. Germline V gives CDR1 MNHEY, CDR2 SVGAGI. In DNA form, the CDR3 reads TGTGCCAGCAGTTACCCCGGGACAGGGCAGTTCTTC. It is translated as CASSYPGTGQFF.

The gene calls are TRBV15 and TRBJ1-1; D is unclear. Germline CDR1 reads LNHNV; CDR2 reads YYDKDF (reference sequence). The CDR3 is 17 amino acids. V gave up 5 bases and J gave up 8 bases, with 27 bases separating them. Written as DNA, the CDR3 is TGTGCCACCAGCCTAGGCTTCGGGCGGGAGGCCTCCGGGGAAGCTTTCTTT. Translation gives CATSLGFGREASGEAFF.

The chain couples TRBV5-1 to TRBJ1-1; no firm D call. The germline V gene encodes CDR1 SGHRS and CDR2 YFSETQ. The ends were cut back, 0 bases at V and 7 bases at J, with 10 bases in the middle. The CDR3 is made up of 13 amino acids. CDR3 coding DNA: TGCGCCAGCAGCTTGGGAGTTGGTGGTGAAGCTTTCTTT. Its protein product is CASSLGVGGEAFF. Full variable domain (outside the CDR3, taken from reference TRBV5-1 and TRBJ1-1): KAGVTQTPRYLIKTRGQQVTLSCSPISGHRSVSWYQQTPGQGLQFLFEYFSETQRNKGNFPGRFSGRQFSNSRSEMNVSTLELGDSALYLCASSLGVGGEAFFGQGTRLTVV.

The chain recombines TRBV5-6 with TRBJ2-7, with 7 bases fitting TRBD1. J was trimmed by 2 bases and V by 2 bases; bases with no gene match: 4. The CDR3 sequence is 14 residues long. CDR1 SGHDT and CDR2 YYEEEE come from the germline V gene. CDR3 protein: CASSLRGRAYEQYF. The CDR3 region has the DNA TGTGCCAGCAGCTTAAGGGGGCGAGCCTACGAGCAGTACTTC.

This clonotype was seen a few times. CDR3 amino acids: CASSQGRGDTEAFF. The CDR3 DNA is TGTGCCAGCAGCCAGGGGCGGGGGGACACTGAAGCTTTCTTT. This chain links TRBV7-9 with TRBJ1-1, with D tentatively TRBD1 (6 bases). CDR1 is SEHNR and CDR2 is FQNEAQ in the germline V gene (reference sequence). The CDR3 covers 14 residues. V dropped 5 bases and J dropped 3 bases, with 13 bases sitting between them. Variable domain in full (rest from reference TRBV7-9 and TRBJ1-1): DTGVSQNPRHKITKRGQNVTFRCDPISEHNRLYWYRQTLGQGPEFLTYFQNEAQLEKSRLLSDRFSAERPKGSFSTLEIQRTEQGDSAMYLCASSQGRGDTEAFFGQGTRLTVV.

This clonotype has more than one count but fewer than ten. The chain couples TRBV29-1 to TRBJ2-1; 11 nucleotides agree with TRBD2. The V gene's germline CDR1 is SQVTM and CDR2 ANQGSEA. The CDR3 totals 14 residues. Trimming took 6 bases from V and 5 from J; bases not matched to a gene: 6. The CDR3 DNA reads as TGCAGCGTACTTCTAGCGGGGGGAAACAATGAGCAGTTCTTC. It is translated as CSVLLAGGNNEQFF.

This clonotype was observed many times. The rearrangement joins TRBV9 to TRBJ2-7; D gene unclear. Germline CDR1 is SGDLS and CDR2 is YYNGEE. This CDR3 contains 15 residues. Trimming removed 2 bases at V and 0 bases at J, with 12 bases between. The DNA for the CDR3 is TGTGCCAGCAGCGTTAGCTCGAGCAGCTCCTACGAGCAGTACTTC. It specifies CASSVSSSSSYEQYF.

This clonotype has ten or more counts. The chain recombines TRBV29-1 with TRBJ2-4, with D uncertain. Germline CDR1 is SQVTM and CDR2 is ANQGSEA. Trimming took off 4 bases at V and 0 bases at J, with 7 bases between the two ends. This CDR3 spans 13 amino acids. The CDR3 protein is CSVGTLAKNIQYF. The CDR3 DNA reads as TGCAGCGTTGGCACTTTAGCCAAAAACATTCAGTACTTC.

This clonotype was detected many times. The chain employs TRBV4-2 and TRBJ2-1, with a possible D match to TRBD1 (5 bases). With 0 bases removed from V and 9 bases from J, the gap between germline ends came to 21 bases. The CDR3 contains 17 residues. Germline assignment: CDR1 LGHNA and CDR2 YNFKEQ. CDR3 DNA sequence: TGTGCCAGCAGCCAAGAGGGGCCCACCGCAATTGGTAGTGAGCAGTTCTTC. This encodes CASSQEGPTAIGSEQFF.

This clonotype has only a few counts. The chain carries TRBV24-1 and TRBJ2-3, with no clear D. This CDR3 spans 13 amino acids. CDR1 is KGHDR, CDR2 SFDVKD, per germline. V was pared by 3 bases and J by 9 bases, with 12 bases between. The CDR3 sequence: CATSDAAPGTQYF. DNA of the CDR3: TGTGCCACCAGTGATGCCGCGCCCGGGACGCAGTATTTT.

The table lists this clonotype with a few counts. The chain joins TRBV4-1 to TRBJ2-1; TRBD2 agrees at 10 bases. V lost 1 base, J lost 7 bases, and 10 bases stayed unmatched. CDR1 MGHRA and CDR2 YSYEKL come from the germline V gene. The CDR3 loop spans 17 amino acids. The CDR3 is CASSQATSGDFWNEQFF. CDR3 in DNA: TGCGCCAGCAGCCAAGCCACTAGCGGGGATTTTTGGAATGAGCAGTTCTTC.

This clonotype was observed a handful of times. The rearrangement joins TRBV24-1 to TRBJ2-4; tentative D call: TRBD1 (5 bases). This CDR3 has 14 amino acids. Looked up from germline, CDR1 is KGHDR and CDR2 is SFDVKD. Trimming stripped 5 bases from V and 7 bases from J, with 14 bases between. CDR3 coding DNA: TGTGCCACCAGTGTGTCAGGGCAGTGGAACATTCAGTACTTC. Amino acid sequence: CATSVSGQWNIQYF.

This clonotype has only a few counts. This rearrangement joins TRBV30 to TRBJ1-1; no definite D call. Germline CDR1 and CDR2: GTSNPN and SVGIG (reference sequence). Trimming took 0 bases from V and 1 from J, leaving 18 bases between them. The CDR3 is 17 amino acids. DNA for the CDR3: TGTGCCTGGAGTGTATTTCTACGGCTGGTCCAGAACACTGAAGCTTTCTTT. It yields the protein CAWSVFLRLVQNTEAFF. Combining the CDR3 with reference TRBV30 and TRBJ1-1 gives the whole variable domain SQTIHQWPATLVQPVGSPLSLECTVEGTSNPNLYWYRQAAGRGLQLLFYSVGIGQISSEVPQNLSASRPQDRQFILSSKKLLLSDSGFYLCAWSVFLRLVQNTEAFFGQGTRLTVV.

At least ten counts were recorded for this clonotype. J is TRBJ1-1 and V is TRBV5-1; TRBD1 matches 8 bases. Germline trimming cut 4 bases from V and 4 bases from J; bases unmatched to any gene: 6. The CDR3 sequence is 14 residues long. The germline V gene encodes CDR1 SGHRS and CDR2 YFSETQ. As DNA, the CDR3 is TGCGCCAGCAGCCCCCAGGGGGCAGGCACTGAAGCTTTCTTT. It yields the protein CASSPQGAGTEAFF. The entire variable domain, with the rest obtained from reference TRBV5-1 and TRBJ1-1, is as follows: KAGVTQTPRYLIKTRGQQVTLSCSPISGHRSVSWYQQTPGQGLQFLFEYFSETQRNKGNFPGRFSGRQFSNSRSEMNVSTLELGDSALYLCASSPQGAGTEAFFGQGTRLTVV.

This clonotype has more than one count but fewer than ten. The chain recombines TRBV5-5 with TRBJ2-3; 10 nucleotides align to TRBD2. The CDR3 covers 17 residues. Looked up from germline, CDR1 is SGHKS and CDR2 is YYEKEE (reference sequence). V lost 0 bases, J lost 2 bases, and 6 bases stayed unmatched. CDR3 sequence reads: CASSLGVAGGHTDTQYF. CDR3 nucleotides: TGTGCCAGCAGCTTGGGTGTAGCGGGGGGACACACAGATACGCAGTATTTT. Filled out from reference TRBV5-5 and TRBJ2-3, the complete variable domain reads DAGVTQSPTHLIKTRGQQVTLRCSPISGHKSVSWYQQVLGQGPQFIFQYYEKEERGRGNFPDRFSARQFPNYSSELNVNALLLGDSALYLCASSLGVAGGHTDTQYFGPGTRLTVL.

This clonotype was found a few times. The rearrangement uses TRBV7-9 and TRBJ2-3; 13 bases are shared with TRBD2. Germline V lookup: CDR1 SEHNR, CDR2 FQNEAQ (reference sequence). The CDR3 extends over 15 amino acids. V lost 6 bases, J lost 3 bases, and 3 bases stayed unmatched. The CDR3 coding sequence is TGTGCCAGCAGGTGGACTAGCGGGGGAACAGATACGCAGTATTTT. Amino acids: CASRWTSGGTDTQYF. The whole variable domain, filled in from reference TRBV7-9 and TRBJ2-3, reads DTGVSQNPRHKITKRGQNVTFRCDPISEHNRLYWYRQTLGQGPEFLTYFQNEAQLEKSRLLSDRFSAERPKGSFSTLEIQRTEQGDSAMYLCASRWTSGGTDTQYFGPGTRLTVL.

This clonotype was seen a handful of times. This CDR3 reads CASSDRVSGANVLTF. The CDR3, as DNA: TGTGCCAGCAGTGACAGGGTCTCTGGGGCCAACGTCCTGACTTTC. The gene calls are TRBV6-4 and TRBJ2-6; D gene uncertain. The CDR3 covers 15 residues. The germline V gene has CDR1 MRHNA and CDR2 SNTAGT. V lost 2 bases to trimming and J lost 0 bases, with 5 bases between them.